This TCR beta chain was captured in a study of blood T cell repertoires in COVID-19. CDR3 length: 12 residues. Trimming pared 6 bases from V and 0 bases from J, leaving 5 bases between. The germline CDR1 and CDR2 sequences are MNHEY and SVGAGI. Clones were read by immunoSEQ multiplex PCR, and TCRdb kept only the in-frame ones, dropping some. This table has more than 200,000 clones, roughly nine tenths appearing once. This chain joins TRBV6-5 and TRBJ1-1; D call uncertain. The receptor was derived from a woman aged 45-65 years with acute or convalescent COVID-19. Sequencing used peripheral blood. CDR3 sequence: CASSFLNTEAFF. The CDR3 nucleotides read TGTGCCAGCAGCTTTTTGAACACTGAAGCTTTCTTT.